The present T cell receptor (beta chain) was sequenced within a study of T cells after yellow fever vaccination. About the research overall: Fractions containing few cells were prepared with SMART-Seq v4 Ultra Low Input.

TCRdb re-analysed the 5' RACE reads in MiXCR, keeping a single row per CDR3 protein. The sample has roughly 180,000 distinct CDR3 sequences; roughly 6.2% are singletons. As for this clonotype: Its antigen is not known.

The ends lost 2 bases at V and 3 bases at J; junction bases unmatched: 3. CDR1 and CDR2 from the germline V gene are MNHEY and SVGAGI. This CDR3 is built from 14 residues. Points from the study as a whole: Most clones from primary vaccination resurfaced after the booster (nearly 97% CD4, 75% to 90% CD8). Contamination of FACS-sorted repertoires by abundant clonotypes from the bulk population could occur. CD4 and CD8 compartments shared a small share of clonotypes, likely from convergent recombination.

The sequencing here drew on CD4+ T cells sorted from PBMCs, taken on the day of the first yellow fever vaccination. The clonotype was recovered from a young man who received the YFV17D yellow fever vaccine. The rearrangement joins TRBV6-5 to TRBJ1-2; 7 bases match TRBD1. CDR3: CASSYRGLYYGYTF. As DNA, the CDR3 is TGTGCCAGCAGTTACAGGGGGCTTTACTATGGCTACACCTTC.